These 28 T cell receptor beta chains were sequenced from one sample in a study of shared clonotypes between healthy human individuals. Assay used: immunoSEQ multiplex PCR; TCRdb lists only in-frame clones, some missing. Of about 680,000 clones in the sample, approximately 74% are singletons; the top ten hold more than 1.5%. Sequenced: memory CD4+ T cells sorted from blood. Noted subset: CD45RA-negative fraction. Receptor source: a woman aged 25 to 39 in good health.

V is TRBV10-1 and J is TRBJ2-3; perhaps TRBD2 as D (5 bases). Germline lookup yields CDR1 WNHNN and CDR2 SYGVQD (reference sequence). The CDR3 is 14 residues long. V was cut by 3 bases and J by 6 bases, with 13 bases left in between. DNA for the CDR3: TGCGCCAGCAGTGAAACTAGTGGTTTGGATACGCAGTATTTT. Protein sequence: CASSETSGLDTQYF.

The genes are TRBV7-2 and TRBJ2-1; D is perhaps TRBD1 (6 bases). CDR3 size: 14 residues. From germline, CDR1 is SGHTA and CDR2 FQGNSA. V gave up 4 bases and J gave up 4 bases, with 11 bases separating them. The CDR3 region has the DNA TGTGCCAGCAGCTACCCAGGGGTATACAATGAGCAGTTCTTC. It yields the protein CASSYPGVYNEQFF.

V and J are TRBV19 and TRBJ1-5; TRBD1 aligns across 9 bases. Losses at the gene ends were 0 bases for V and 9 bases for J; bases not matched to a gene: 6. CDR3 length: 15 amino acids. Germline V gene lookup returns CDR1 LNHDA and CDR2 SQIVND (reference sequence). The CDR3 spells CASSIDSGTGRPQHF. CDR3 sequence (DNA): TGTGCCAGTAGTATAGACAGCGGGACAGGGCGGCCCCAGCATTTT.

Of note for this clone: Other DNA sequences in the sample encode the same CDR3. V gene TRBV18 combines with J gene TRBJ2-5; possibly TRBD1 or TRBD2 for D (5 bases each). The V gene's germline CDR1 is KGHSH and CDR2 LQKENI. V was cut by 2 bases and J by 5 bases, with 9 bases left in between. CDR3 length equals 13 residues. The CDR3 DNA reads TGTGCCAGCTCACCAACGGGGACGGAGACCCAGTACTTC. This translates into CASSPTGTETQYF.

This clone was counted only a few times. The chain's CDR3 is CASQQNDRGGGELFF. The CDR3 coding sequence is TGTGCCAGCCAACAGAATGACAGGGGAGGCGGGGAGCTGTTTTTT. This chain uses TRBV2 with TRBJ2-2, with 8 bases identical to TRBD1. V shed 8 bases, J shed 7 bases, and the junction held 12 bases outside the gene matches. The V gene's germline CDR1 is SNHLY and CDR2 FYNNEI. There are 15 residues in the CDR3.

V gene TRBV4-2 combines with J gene TRBJ2-3, with 16 positions matching TRBD2. Germline V gene sequence: CDR1 LGHNA, CDR2 YNFKEQ. J gave up 2 bases and V 3 bases, and 5 bases lay outside the gene matches. This CDR3 region has 18 residues. CDR3 amino acids: CASSQAGTSGRDTDTQYF. The CDR3 coding sequence is TGTGCCAGCAGCCAGGCCGGGACTAGCGGGAGGGACACAGATACGCAGTATTTT.

V usage is TRBV5-1 and J usage is TRBJ1-2; the D gene is possibly TRBD1 (6 bases). This CDR3 contains 14 residues. The ends were cut back, 4 bases at V and 4 bases at J, with 14 bases in the middle. The V gene's germline CDR1 is SGHRS and CDR2 YFSETQ. CDR3 in DNA: TGCGCCAGCAGCCGAACAGGGTATGCCTATGGCTACACCTTC. It specifies CASSRTGYAYGYTF.

The chain recombines TRBV9 with TRBJ1-5; a weak D match, TRBD1 (6 bases). Germline lookup yields CDR1 SGDLS and CDR2 YYNGEE. The CDR3 loop spans 19 amino acids. Trimming shortened V by 2 bases and J by 0 bases, and 21 bases separated the two germline ends. The CDR3 coding sequence is TGTGCCAGCAGCGTCGCGTACACAGGGCGGAGGGATAGCAATCAGCCCCAGCATTTT. This translates into CASSVAYTGRRDSNQPQHF. Full variable domain (missing parts from reference TRBV9 and TRBJ1-5): DSGVTQTPKHLITATGQRVTLRCSPRSGDLSVYWYQQSLDQGLQFLIQYYNGEERAKGNILERFSAQQFPDLHSELNLSSLELGDSALYFCASSVAYTGRRDSNQPQHFGDGTRLSIL.

This chain's CDR3 is CATSRATNQPQHF. As DNA, the CDR3 is TGTGCCACCAGCAGAGCCACCAATCAGCCCCAGCATTTT. The chain recombines TRBV15 with TRBJ1-5; D is unresolved. CDR3 size: 13 residues. Germline lookup yields CDR1 LNHNV and CDR2 YYDKDF (reference sequence). Trimming took 1 base from V and 3 from J, leaving 4 bases between them.

The rearrangement joins TRBV5-4 to TRBJ1-5; no reliable D call. Trimming removed 4 bases from V and 0 bases from J, with 5 bases in between. The germline CDR1 and CDR2 sequences are SGHNT and YYREEE (reference sequence). The CDR3 extends over 13 amino acids. This CDR3 is CASSKDSNQPQHF. The CDR3 DNA reads TGTGCCAGCAGCAAAGATAGCAATCAGCCCCAGCATTTT.

The chain uses TRBV28 and TRBJ1-2; the match to TRBD1 covers 8 bases. Germline V lookup: CDR1 MDHEN, CDR2 SYDVKM. The CDR3 spans 15 residues. With V trimmed by 5 bases and J by 8 bases, 13 bases remained unmatched. The CDR3 sequence: CASSLQGQVGRGYTF. The CDR3 DNA follows: TGTGCCAGCAGTCTACAGGGACAGGTGGGCAGAGGCTACACCTTC.

This chain uses TRBV10-3 with TRBJ2-7; possible D gene TRBD2, 5 bases. CDR1 ENHRY and CDR2 SYGVKD come from the germline V gene. V was clipped by 9 bases and J by 0 bases, with 12 bases between them. The CDR3 has 13 amino acids. CDR3 nucleotides: TGTGCCATTGGGAGCCAGGCCTCCTACGAGCAGTACTTC. Residues: CAIGSQASYEQYF.

This clone was seen ten or more times. The chain is built from TRBV28 and TRBJ1-2; possible D gene TRBD1, 6 bases. Trimming took off 3 bases at V and 2 bases at J, with 13 bases between the two ends. Germline V gives CDR1 MDHEN, CDR2 SYDVKM. This CDR3 region has 15 residues. The CDR3 nucleotides read TGTGCCAGCAGTTTTAAGAGGGACACCAACTATGGCTACACCTTC. Translating gives CASSFKRDTNYGYTF.

J is TRBJ1-1 and V is TRBV19; D call uncertain. V gave up 5 bases and J gave up 6 bases, with 13 bases separating them. Looked up from germline, CDR1 is LNHDA and CDR2 is SQIVND (reference sequence). There are 13 residues in the CDR3. The CDR3 DNA reads TGTGCCAGTAGTTCAACAGTTTTGGCTGAAGCTTTCTTT. It codes for CASSSTVLAEAFF.

This clone turned up a few times. The J gene is TRBJ2-7, the V gene TRBV7-9; D remains ambiguous. Germline loops: CDR1 SEHNR, CDR2 FQNEAQ (reference sequence). Trimming pared 0 bases from V and 3 bases from J, leaving 12 bases between. CDR3 length: 15 residues. The CDR3 is CASSLAADPLYEQYF. The CDR3 region has the DNA TGTGCCAGCAGCTTAGCAGCAGACCCTCTCTACGAGCAGTACTTC.

The gene calls are TRBV6-6 and TRBJ1-5; no reliable D call. Germline loops: CDR1 MNHNY, CDR2 SVGAGI (reference sequence). The V end was cut by 6 bases, the J end by 2 bases, with 11 bases between. This CDR3 region has 14 residues. CDR3 coding DNA: TGTGCCAGCAGCTTTGACACGGGCAATCAGCCCCAGCATTTT. Translation: CASSFDTGNQPQHF.

The chain joins TRBV7-8 to TRBJ1-1; D gene unclear. The CDR3 consists of 11 residues. The V gene's germline CDR1 is SGHVS and CDR2 FQNEAQ. V was clipped by 1 base and J by 10 bases, with 7 bases between them. CDR3 amino acids: CASSLGTAAFF. The CDR3 DNA is TGTGCCAGCAGCTTAGGGACGGCAGCTTTCTTT.

The V call is TRBV7-2, the J call TRBJ1-5; no reliable D call. Trimming shortened V by 0 bases and J by 9 bases, and 15 bases separated the two germline ends. The CDR3 is made up of 15 amino acids. CDR1 is SGHTA, CDR2 FQGNSA, per germline. The CDR3 coding sequence is TGTGCCAGCAGCTTAGCTGTCGGCTCCTACGGGCCCCAGCATTTT. Translated: CASSLAVGSYGPQHF.

Note on this clone: One end of the junction does not line up with germline, which may come from a read error. V gene TRBV2 combines with J gene TRBJ2-1, with TRBD2 matching over 7 bases. This CDR3 has 14 residues. Per the germline V gene, CDR1 is SNHLY and CDR2 is FYNNEI. The CDR3, as DNA: TGTGCCAGCACGGGGGGACTATCCTCCAATGAGCAGTTCTTC. The encoded protein is CASTGGLSSNEQFF. Full variable domain (rest looked up from reference TRBV2 and TRBJ2-1): EPEVTQTPSHQVTQMGQEVILRCVPISNHLYFYWYRQILGQKVEFLVSFYNNEISEKSEIFDDQFSVERPDGSNFTLKIRSTKLEDSAMYFCASTGGLSSNEQFFGPGTRLTVL.

As DNA, the CDR3 is TGTGCCAGCAGCTTAGGTTCAGGGAGGAATGAGCAGTTCTTC. This encodes CASSLGSGRNEQFF. The chain joins TRBV11-3 to TRBJ2-1, with D possibly being TRBD2 (6 bases). The CDR3 has 14 residues. Trimming removed 1 base at V and 7 bases at J, with 11 bases between. Germline V gene sequence: CDR1 SGHNT, CDR2 YENEEA.

The J gene is TRBJ2-5, the V gene TRBV27, with 7 positions matching TRBD2. CDR1 is MNHEY and CDR2 is SMNVEV in the germline V gene (reference sequence). The CDR3 covers 15 residues. The J segment lost 4 bases and the V segment lost 3 bases, leaving 8 bases of the junction unmatched. The CDR3 coding sequence is TGTGCCAGCAGTTTCCGGGCGGGAGCGGGAGAGACCCAGTACTTC. Protein sequence: CASSFRAGAGETQYF.

Only one count was recorded for this clone. The chain carries TRBV28 and TRBJ2-7, with 10 bases matching TRBD1. The CDR3 is 15 amino acids. V dropped 3 bases and J dropped 5; count of bases not matched to a gene: 7. Germline lookup yields CDR1 MDHEN and CDR2 SYDVKM. CDR3 residues: CASSLGTGDFNEQYF. In nucleotides, the CDR3 is TGTGCCAGCAGTTTGGGGACAGGGGATTTCAACGAGCAGTACTTC.

V usage is TRBV27 and J usage is TRBJ2-1; D is uncertain. Trimming took 1 base from V and 6 from J, leaving 10 bases between them. Germline V gives CDR1 MNHEY, CDR2 SMNVEV (reference sequence). This CDR3 has 14 amino acids. CDR3 in amino acids: CASSLYKDVNEQFF. The DNA of the CDR3 is TGTGCCAGCAGTTTATACAAGGATGTCAATGAGCAGTTCTTC.

V usage is TRBV25-1 and J usage is TRBJ2-3; 14 nucleotides match TRBD2. Trimming cost V 2 bases and J 3 bases; bases outside gene matches: 1. The CDR3 has 16 amino acids. Germline V gives CDR1 MGHDK, CDR2 SYGVNS. CDR3 region: CASSEGLAGGTDTQYF. The CDR3 DNA reads TGTGCCAGCAGTGAAGGACTAGCGGGAGGTACAGATACGCAGTATTTT. Using reference TRBV25-1 and TRBJ2-3 for the parts outside the CDR3, the full variable domain is EADIYQTPRYLVIGTGKKITLECSQTMGHDKMYWYQQDPGMELHLIHYSYGVNSTEKGDLSSESTVSRIRTEHFPLTLESARPSHTSQYLCASSEGLAGGTDTQYFGPGTRLTVL.

The chain couples TRBV4-1 to TRBJ1-1; D is perhaps TRBD1 (5 bases). Germline CDR1 and CDR2: MGHRA and YSYEKL. V was shortened by 2 bases and J by 10 bases, with 29 bases between the two germline ends. This CDR3 has 18 residues. The CDR3 spells CASSQFVRVNTRGSLAFF. In DNA form, the CDR3 reads TGCGCCAGCAGCCAATTCGTCAGGGTGAATACTCGTGGATCATTAGCTTTCTTT.

The chain combines TRBV28 with TRBJ2-7; 8 bases map to TRBD2. This CDR3 has 13 amino acids. Germline V gene data show CDR1 as MDHEN and CDR2 as SYDVKM. The V segment lost 6 bases and the J segment 7 bases; nucleotides outside the gene matches: 8. Here the CDR3 DNA reads TGTGCCAGCAGACGGGGGGGACTCCGGGAGCAGTACTTC. Residues: CASRRGGLREQYF.

The chain is built from TRBV19 and TRBJ2-1; 7 bases line up with TRBD2. V lost 1 base and J lost 8; bases outside the gene matches: 8. There are 15 residues in the CDR3. CDR1 is LNHDA and CDR2 is SQIVND in the germline V gene (reference sequence). CDR3 sequence reads: CASSIAGGSHHEQFF. In DNA, the CDR3 is TGTGCCAGTAGTATAGCCGGCGGGAGTCACCATGAGCAGTTCTTC.

The chain joins TRBV5-1 to TRBJ2-1; TRBD2 aligns across 7 bases. The germline V gene has CDR1 SGHRS and CDR2 YFSETQ. The CDR3 length is 16 residues. The ends lost 1 base at V and 3 bases at J; junction bases unmatched: 7. DNA for the CDR3: TGCGCCAGCAGCTTGTTGCCGGGAGGACGCTACAATGAGCAGTTCTTC. The encoded protein is CASSLLPGGRYNEQFF.